This T cell receptor (beta chain) emerged from a study of cytomegalovirus exposure and HLA in healthy donors. Broader study findings: According to the study, approximately 150 TCR beta chains were cytomegalovirus-associated.

PCR involved 60 Vbeta and 13 Jbeta primers. Produced via immunoSEQ multiplex PCR; TCRdb's table is partial and in-frame only. The sample holds 130,000 or so clones, about 66% seen once. Germline V gene lookup returns CDR1 SGHNT and CDR2 YYREEE (reference sequence). Trimming cost V 2 bases and J 3 bases; bases outside gene matches: 6. The CDR3 is 16 residues long. As to this clone: What it recognizes is unknown.

The clonotype originates from a male donor in good health and CMV-seronegative. The chain combines TRBV5-4 with TRBJ2-3; 10 bases are shared with TRBD2. Sequencing was performed on PBMCs. The CDR3 protein is CASSFRVAGGTDTQYF. The DNA of the CDR3 is TGTGCCAGCAGCTTTAGGGTAGCGGGGGGAACAGATACGCAGTATTTT.